These 30 T cell receptor beta chains were all obtained from the same sample, sequenced in a study of cytomegalovirus exposure and HLA in healthy donors. The PCR used 60 Vbeta and 13 Jbeta primers. Profiled with immunoSEQ multiplex PCR; TCRdb holds only in-frame clones, not every one. The sample includes more than 95,000 clones, about three quarters seen only once; the top ten take around 5.1%. Sequences were obtained from PBMCs. These receptors were obtained from a male donor in good health and CMV-seronegative.

The rearrangement uses TRBV12-5 and TRBJ1-2; TRBD1 might be the D (5 bases). Germline V gives CDR1 LGHNT, CDR2 FRNRAP. Trimming stripped 7 bases from V and 3 bases from J, with 9 bases between. There are 12 residues in the CDR3. DNA for the CDR3: TGTGCTAGTGCCCCGGGGGACTATGGCTACACCTTC. It codes for CASAPGDYGYTF.

V and J are TRBV27 and TRBJ2-7; D remains ambiguous. V lost 0 bases to trimming and J lost 4 bases, with 10 bases between them. Per germline, CDR1 MNHEY and CDR2 SMNVEV (reference sequence). There are 14 residues in the CDR3. The CDR3, as DNA: TGTGCCAGCAGTTTATCGACAAGACCATACGAGCAGTACTTC. Its translation: CASSLSTRPYEQYF.

V is TRBV7-3 and J is TRBJ1-4; TRBD1 might be the D (6 bases). The CDR3 runs to 15 residues. Per the germline V gene, CDR1 is SGHTA and CDR2 is FQGTGA. Trimming cost V 1 base and J 4 bases, with 10 bases left between them. The CDR3 nucleotides are TGTGCCAGCAGCTTAAAGGGACAAGATAATGAAAAACTGTTTTTT. It yields the protein CASSLKGQDNEKLFF.

This clone appeared once. The gene calls are TRBV27 and TRBJ1-4; 8 bases map to TRBD1. With V trimmed by 6 bases and J by 7 bases, 7 bases remained unmatched. CDR3 length: 14 residues. Germline V CDR1 and CDR2: MNHEY, SMNVEV (reference sequence). CDR3 sequence: CASRPQGAGEKLFF. DNA of the CDR3: TGTGCCAGCAGACCCCAGGGGGCGGGTGAAAAACTGTTTTTT.

The chain joins TRBV7-2 to TRBJ1-1; D unclear. CDR3 size: 12 residues. Looked up from germline, CDR1 is SGHTA and CDR2 is FQGNSA. Trimming cost V 1 base and J 9 bases, with 9 bases left between them. As DNA, the CDR3 is TGTGCCAGCAGCTTAGACGGGGTAAAAGCTTTCTTT. Translating it yields CASSLDGVKAFF. The whole variable domain, filled in from reference TRBV7-2 and TRBJ1-1, reads GAGVSQSPSNKVTEKGKDVELRCDPISGHTALYWYRQSLGQGLEFLIYFQGNSAPDKSGLPSDRFSAERTGGSVSTLTIQRTQQEDSAVYLCASSLDGVKAFFGQGTRLTVV.

J is TRBJ2-7 and V is TRBV27; TRBD2 matches 8 bases. The V gene end was trimmed by 5 bases and the J gene end by 1 base; junction bases not matched to a gene: 13. The CDR3 totals 17 residues. Germline V gene sequence: CDR1 MNHEY, CDR2 SMNVEV (reference sequence). CDR3 protein: CASSPVVWLAGSYEQYF. CDR3 coding DNA: TGTGCCAGCAGTCCCGTGGTCTGGCTAGCGGGTTCCTACGAGCAGTACTTC.

J is TRBJ1-3 and V is TRBV5-8, with D possibly TRBD1 on 6 matching bases. V lost 1 base and J 3 bases, leaving 11 bases between the germline ends. Per germline, CDR1 SGHTS and CDR2 YDEGEE. This CDR3 has 15 amino acids. The CDR3: CASSLQGLDGNTIYF. CDR3 DNA: TGTGCCAGCAGCTTGCAGGGGCTAGATGGAAACACCATATATTTT.

The chain has TRBV4-3 and TRBJ2-1; 9 bases map to TRBD2. J gave up 9 bases and V 1 base, and 7 bases lay outside the gene matches. The CDR3 length is 15 residues. Germline CDR1 LGHNA, CDR2 YSLEER. CDR3 in amino acids: CASSQVWTSVSEQFF. The CDR3, as DNA: TGCGCCAGCAGCCAAGTTTGGACTAGCGTGAGTGAGCAGTTCTTC.

The chain couples TRBV28 to TRBJ2-5; TRBD1 is a possible D gene (6 bases). V lost 10 bases and J 11 bases, leaving 26 bases between the germline ends. The CDR3 loop spans 14 amino acids. CDR1 is MDHEN, CDR2 SYDVKM, per germline. The CDR3, as DNA: TGTGCCATCACTCCGTCGACAGGCCCCTACGGGCAGTACTTC. Residues: CAITPSTGPYGQYF. The entire variable domain, with the rest obtained from reference TRBV28 and TRBJ2-5, is as follows: DVKVTQSSRYLVKRTGEKVFLECVQDMDHENMFWYRQDPGLGLRLIYFSYDVKMKEKGDIPEGYSVSREKKERFSLILESASTNQTSMYLCAITPSTGPYGQYFGPGTRLLVL.

This chain connects TRBV19 to TRBJ1-5, with D perhaps matching TRBD1 (6 bases). Germline loops: CDR1 LNHDA, CDR2 SQIVND (reference sequence). V lost 8 bases and J 0 bases, leaving 14 bases between the germline ends. This CDR3 spans 15 amino acids. The DNA for the CDR3 is TGTGCCAGTTCCAGAGGACAGAATAGCAATCAGCCCCAGCATTTT. Residues: CASSRGQNSNQPQHF.

This rearrangement joins TRBV6-1 to TRBJ2-6; a possible D gene is TRBD1 (6 bases). Germline V lookup: CDR1 MNHNS, CDR2 SASEGT. This CDR3 contains 15 residues. Trimming removed 6 bases at V and 4 bases at J, with 13 bases between. Here the CDR3 DNA reads TGTGCCAGCAGAGTACAGGGCTCAGGGGCCAACGTCCTGACTTTC. Residues: CASRVQGSGANVLTF.

The chain carries TRBV7-3 and TRBJ2-6, with TRBD2 identical over 7 bases. There are 15 residues in the CDR3. Germline CDR1 and CDR2: SGHTA and FQGTGA. V gave up 5 bases and J gave up 3 bases; unmatched junction bases: 4. The CDR3, as DNA: TGTGCCAGCAGCCCGGGGAGGGGTGGGGCCAACGTCCTGACTTTC. It specifies CASSPGRGGANVLTF.

The count of this clone is one. The CDR3 reads CASSSTRTGGNNEQFF. The CDR3 bases are TGTGCCAGCAGCTCCACTCGGACAGGGGGGAACAATGAGCAGTTCTTC. The genes are TRBV11-3 and TRBJ2-1, with 10 nucleotides matching TRBD1. J was trimmed by 5 bases and V by 4 bases; bases with no gene match: 8. Germline-derived CDR1 and CDR2 are SGHNT and YENEEA. This CDR3 is 16 amino acids long.

This chain connects TRBV6-1 to TRBJ1-1, with 9 bases matching TRBD1. There are 15 residues in the CDR3. Germline loops: CDR1 MNHNS, CDR2 SASEGT. Unmatched junction bases numbered 10, after V lost 5 bases and J lost 6 bases. The CDR3 spells CASSTGTGRRSEAFF. The CDR3 DNA is TGTGCCAGCAGTACCGGGACAGGGAGACGCTCTGAAGCTTTCTTT.

This chain connects TRBV11-3 to TRBJ2-3; 9 bases match TRBD1. Germline trimming cut 2 bases from V and 1 base from J; bases unmatched to any gene: 1. The CDR3 length is 15 residues. CDR1 SGHNT and CDR2 YENEEA come from the germline V gene. The CDR3 region has the DNA TGTGCCAGCAGCTTAAGACAGGGGGGCACAGATACGCAGTATTTT. It translates to CASSLRQGGTDTQYF.

The rearrangement links TRBV2 to TRBJ1-4; 7 bases are shared with TRBD1. Trimming at V came to 5 bases and at J to 8 bases, leaving 11 bases not matched to a gene. Germline V gene data show CDR1 as SNHLY and CDR2 as FYNNEI. This CDR3 has 15 amino acids. The CDR3 sequence: CASSLGGQPSEKLFF. CDR3 sequence (DNA): TGTGCCAGCAGTCTAGGGGGCCAGCCCTCCGAAAAACTGTTTTTT.

This sequence joins TRBV14 and TRBJ1-5; D unresolved. Trimming removed 3 bases at V and 7 bases at J, with 10 bases between. The CDR3 runs to 13 residues. Germline CDR1 SGHDN, CDR2 FVKESK. The CDR3 nucleotides read TGTGCCAGCAGCCAGGGAGCGGCGCAGCCCCAGCATTTT. This encodes CASSQGAAQPQHF.

The genes are TRBV2 and TRBJ2-3, with a possible D match to TRBD2 (6 bases). Germline V CDR1 and CDR2: SNHLY, FYNNEI. CDR3 length: 13 amino acids. V gave up 8 bases and J gave up 3 bases, with 12 bases separating them. As DNA, the CDR3 is TGTGCCAGCGGCGGGGTAGGGACAGATACGCAGTATTTT. Its protein is CASGGVGTDTQYF.

This chain joins TRBV6-1 and TRBJ1-3; no clear D. Trimming left V 0 bases short and J 4 bases short, with 4 bases between. The CDR3 has 13 amino acids. Germline CDR1 MNHNS, CDR2 SASEGT. CDR3 protein: CASSEARGNTIYF. As DNA, the CDR3 is TGTGCCAGCAGTGAAGCGCGGGGAAACACCATATATTTT.

The V gene is TRBV25-1, the J gene TRBJ2-7; D is possibly TRBD1 (5 bases). CDR1 and CDR2 from the germline V gene are MGHDK and SYGVNS. The ends were cut back, 8 bases at V and 0 bases at J, with 17 bases in the middle. There are 15 residues in the CDR3. The CDR3: CASWGRGGGSYEQYF. Here the CDR3 DNA reads TGTGCCAGCTGGGGAAGGGGTGGTGGCTCCTACGAGCAGTACTTC.

This clone was observed a handful of times. V and J are TRBV4-1 and TRBJ1-3, with a possible D match to TRBD1 (5 bases). The CDR3 contains 15 residues. Germline CDR1 and CDR2: MGHRA and YSYEKL. The ends were cut back, 3 bases at V and 4 bases at J, with 13 bases in the middle. CDR3 amino acids: CASSQFGTAGNTIYF. The DNA for the CDR3 is TGCGCCAGCAGCCAGTTCGGGACTGCAGGAAACACCATATATTTT.

The V gene is TRBV19, the J gene TRBJ1-4; D is possibly TRBD1 (5 bases). Germline V gives CDR1 LNHDA, CDR2 SQIVND (reference sequence). V was clipped by 7 bases and J by 0 bases, with 15 bases between them. The CDR3 has 16 residues. The CDR3 region is CASTKGTSTTNEKLFF. The CDR3 bases are TGTGCCAGTACCAAGGGGACTTCCACAACTAATGAAAAACTGTTTTTT.

The chain joins TRBV7-8 to TRBJ2-1, with unresolved D. The CDR3 totals 15 residues. V lost 1 base, J lost 0 bases, and 7 bases lay in between. Germline lookup yields CDR1 SGHVS and CDR2 FQNEAQ. The CDR3 nucleotides are TGTGCCAGCAGCTTAGATAGCAGCTCCTACAATGAGCAGTTCTTC. This gives the protein CASSLDSSSYNEQFF.

This clone was seen a few times. The chain has TRBV28 and TRBJ2-7; 12 nucleotides align to TRBD1. After removal of 4 bases from V and 5 bases from J, the junction contained 12 bases not matched to a gene. The CDR3 covers 17 residues. The germline gives CDR1 MDHEN, CDR2 SYDVKM. CDR3 nucleotides: TGTGCCAGCAGTTCGGGGGAAGGGGGGACAGGGGGCAACGAGCAGTACTTC. It specifies CASSSGEGGTGGNEQYF.

This clone was picked up one time. The chain carries TRBV5-1 and TRBJ2-5, with 9 bases that match TRBD1. Per the germline V gene, CDR1 is SGHRS and CDR2 is YFSETQ. The ends lost 4 bases at V and 5 bases at J; junction bases unmatched: 15. This CDR3 region has 17 residues. The CDR3 region is CASSHGSPGQGRETQYF. In DNA form, the CDR3 reads TGCGCCAGCAGCCATGGATCTCCGGGACAGGGTAGGGAGACCCAGTACTTC.

J is TRBJ2-5 and V is TRBV5-6, with 10 nucleotides matching TRBD1. The assigned J gene may be wrong: the sequence end matches TRBJ2-7 better. This CDR3 has 16 residues. Germline loops: CDR1 SGHDT, CDR2 YYEEEE. CDR3 bases: TGTGCCAGCAGCTTGAGGGACAGGGGTTTCTCCTACGAGCAGTACTTC. It is translated as CASSLRDRGFSYEQYF.

This chain uses TRBV15 with TRBJ1-1; D is uncertain. This CDR3 spans 14 amino acids. Germline CDR1 reads LNHNV; CDR2 reads YYDKDF (reference sequence). Trimming took 0 bases from V and 3 from J, leaving 8 bases between them. The CDR3: CATSRDPKYTEAFF. The CDR3 DNA reads as TGTGCCACCAGCAGAGATCCCAAATACACTGAAGCTTTCTTT.

This clone has a handful of counts. The rearrangement links TRBV19 to TRBJ1-1; maybe TRBD1 (5 bases). V gave up 1 base and J gave up 4 bases, with 10 bases separating them. This CDR3 is 14 amino acids long. Germline V CDR1 and CDR2: LNHDA, SQIVND (reference sequence). CDR3 region: CASSIGGVSTEAFF. The CDR3 region has the DNA TGTGCCAGTAGTATAGGGGGGGTTTCCACTGAAGCTTTCTTT.

The CDR3 DNA sequence: TGTGCCAGCAGCCAAGTTCTGGGCCTAAACATTCAGTACTTC. Encoded protein: CASSQVLGLNIQYF. This rearrangement joins TRBV14 to TRBJ2-4; D gene uncertain. Germline loops: CDR1 SGHDN, CDR2 FVKESK. The CDR3 sequence is 14 residues long. V was pared by 1 base and J by 6 bases, with 10 bases between.

V and J are TRBV19 and TRBJ2-1; the match to TRBD2 covers 7 bases. There are 14 residues in the CDR3. Germline V gene lookup returns CDR1 LNHDA and CDR2 SQIVND (reference sequence). V dropped 6 bases and J dropped 12; count of bases not matched to a gene: 14. The CDR3 spells CASSWGGSLRGQFF. The CDR3 DNA sequence: TGTGCCAGTAGCTGGGGGGGATCATTACGTGGGCAGTTCTTC.